The 17 T cell receptor beta chains given below trace back to one sample, sequenced in a study of T cell changes during pregnancy in multiple sclerosis. Sequencing was performed with immunoSEQ multiplex PCR; in TCRdb, only in-frame clones are kept and a portion is missing. The sample carries some 120,000 clones, less than 97% recorded once. Material: peripheral blood, obtained after pregnancy. The receptor source for this set is a female donor with multiple sclerosis, enrolled in a pregnancy study.

The V call is TRBV6-1, the J call TRBJ2-1; maybe TRBD1 (7 bases). The CDR3 totals 16 residues. V lost 3 bases, J lost 0 bases, and 12 bases lay in between. From germline, CDR1 is MNHNS and CDR2 SASEGT. CDR3 in amino acids: CASSDAGGSSYNEQFF. In DNA, the CDR3 is TGTGCCAGCAGTGACGCAGGGGGGAGCTCCTACAATGAGCAGTTCTTC.

The chain couples TRBV29-1 to TRBJ2-7; the match to TRBD2 covers 9 bases. Germline values: CDR1 SQVTM, CDR2 ANQGSEA. V dropped 1 base and J dropped 2; count of bases not matched to a gene: 9. This CDR3 has 16 residues. In DNA, the CDR3 is TGCAGCGTTGAAGGAAATAGCGGGAGCCCTCCCTACGAGCAGTACTTC. This sequence encodes CSVEGNSGSPPYEQYF.

As regards this clone: A read error may produce the germline difference seen at one junction end. The V gene is TRBV7-7, the J gene TRBJ2-5; TRBD2 matches at 11 bases. The germline gives CDR1 SSHAT, CDR2 FNYEAQ (reference sequence). This CDR3 has 15 amino acids. For the CDR3, the DNA is TGTGCTAGCAGCTTAGGGCTAGCGGGAGGAGAGACCCAGTACTTC. Its protein is CASSLGLAGGETQYF.

The rearrangement joins TRBV29-1 to TRBJ1-2; 8 nucleotides line up with TRBD1. V was pared by 7 bases and J by 7 bases, with 14 bases of the junction left unmatched. CDR1 is SQVTM and CDR2 is ANQGSEA in the germline V gene. There are 14 residues in the CDR3. CDR3 nucleotide sequence: TGCAGCGCTTTACCCCGAACAGGGGGAAGTGGCTACACCTTC. It encodes CSALPRTGGSGYTF.

This clone has only one observation. The V gene is TRBV9, the J gene TRBJ2-2; tentative D call: TRBD1 (6 bases). Trimming cost V 0 bases and J 1 base, with 7 bases left between them. The CDR3 loop spans 15 amino acids. Germline lookup yields CDR1 SGDLS and CDR2 YYNGEE. DNA of the CDR3: TGTGCCAGCAGCGTAGGAGGGGGGAACACCGGGGAGCTGTTTTTT. Translation gives CASSVGGGNTGELFF.

The V and J genes are TRBV5-4 and TRBJ2-6; D perhaps matches TRBD1 (5 bases). In germline, CDR1 is SGHNT, CDR2 YYREEE (reference sequence). This CDR3 comprises 17 residues. Trimming removed 0 bases from V and 0 bases from J, with 10 bases in between. CDR3 region: CASSLGRTNSGANVLTF. The DNA of the CDR3 is TGTGCCAGCAGCTTGGGACGGACAAACTCTGGGGCCAACGTCCTGACTTTC.

The chain has TRBV5-1 and TRBJ2-3; TRBD2 agrees at 7 bases. V was clipped by 3 bases and J by 7 bases; unmatched bases: 11. Germline V lookup: CDR1 SGHRS, CDR2 YFSETQ. The CDR3 totals 15 residues. Here the CDR3 reads CASSSGGLSGYTQYF. CDR3 bases: TGCGCCAGCAGCTCGGGAGGCCTCAGTGGGTATACGCAGTATTTT.

This clone was found once. This chain links TRBV15 with TRBJ2-1; 7 bases map to TRBD2. The CDR3 has 15 amino acids. The ends lost 0 bases at V and 10 bases at J; junction bases unmatched: 9. Germline CDR1 LNHNV, CDR2 YYDKDF (reference sequence). CDR3 region: CATSRDVGGPKEQFF. The CDR3 DNA sequence: TGTGCCACCAGCAGAGATGTGGGAGGGCCAAAGGAGCAGTTCTTC.

The chain joins TRBV5-6 to TRBJ1-3; 8 bases are shared with TRBD1. CDR3 length: 17 residues. The germline gives CDR1 SGHDT, CDR2 YYEEEE. Unmatched junction bases numbered 9, after V lost 0 bases and J lost 4 bases. CDR3 residues: CASSLAPRQGLGNTIYF. The CDR3 nucleotides are TGTGCCAGCAGCTTGGCCCCTCGACAGGGGCTAGGAAACACCATATATTTT.

The chain has TRBV28 and TRBJ2-7, with D perhaps TRBD2 (6 bases). The germline gives CDR1 MDHEN, CDR2 SYDVKM. The V gene lost 9 bases and the J gene lost 2 bases, with 14 bases spanning the gap. This CDR3 has 13 residues. CDR3 amino acids: CASTQGGTYEQYF. CDR3 nucleotide sequence: TGTGCCAGTACTCAGGGCGGGACCTACGAGCAGTACTTC. The full variable domain, in which reference TRBV28 and TRBJ2-7 provide the parts outside the CDR3, is DVKVTQSSRYLVKRTGEKVFLECVQDMDHENMFWYRQDPGLGLRLIYFSYDVKMKEKGDIPEGYSVSREKKERFSLILESASTNQTSMYLCASTQGGTYEQYFGPGTRLTVT.

This clone was seen a single time. This rearrangement joins TRBV5-6 to TRBJ2-1; 7 bases align to TRBD2. J lost 0 bases, V lost 2 bases, and 8 bases had no gene match. The CDR3 covers 17 residues. Germline assignment: CDR1 SGHDT and CDR2 YYEEEE. This CDR3 reads CASSFASGLSSYNEQFF. DNA for the CDR3: TGTGCCAGCAGCTTTGCTAGCGGCCTGAGCTCCTACAATGAGCAGTTCTTC.

This chain connects TRBV4-3 to TRBJ2-7; TRBD2 agrees at 12 bases. Germline V gene lookup returns CDR1 LGHNA and CDR2 YSLEER. Losses at the gene ends were 2 bases for V and 4 bases for J; bases not matched to a gene: 6. The CDR3 spans 16 residues. For the CDR3, the DNA is TGCGCCAGCAGCCAACTTGGACTAGCGGGGAATTACGAGCAGTACTTC. This sequence encodes CASSQLGLAGNYEQYF.

V gene TRBV27 combines with J gene TRBJ2-5, with 13 bases lining up with TRBD2. The CDR3 contains 16 residues. Germline loops: CDR1 MNHEY, CDR2 SMNVEV (reference sequence). V dropped 5 bases and J dropped 3; count of bases not matched to a gene: 6. CDR3 bases: TGTGCCAGCAGTCCCCGACTAGCGGGAGGAAAAGAGACCCAGTACTTC. This translates into CASSPRLAGGKETQYF.

The chain recombines TRBV4-2 with TRBJ2-1, with TRBD2 matching 7 bases. This CDR3 region has 16 residues. The trim removed 1 base at V and 3 bases at J, leaving 6 bases unmatched. In germline, CDR1 is LGHNA, CDR2 YNFKEQ. CDR3 sequence: CASSQGPTSVYNEQFF. As DNA, the CDR3 is TGTGCCAGCAGCCAAGGCCCTACTAGCGTCTACAATGAGCAGTTCTTC.

This clone was counted a single time. The chain recombines TRBV6-5 with TRBJ2-2, with D perhaps matching TRBD1 (5 bases). CDR1 is MNHEY, CDR2 SVGAGI, per germline. The V and J ends lost 0 bases and 4 bases respectively, with 12 bases between them. The CDR3 is made up of 16 amino acids. Here the CDR3 DNA reads TGTGCCAGCAGTTACTCGAACCATAGGGGCACCGGGGAGCTGTTTTTT. This codes for CASSYSNHRGTGELFF.

V and J are TRBV29-1 and TRBJ2-7, with D possibly being TRBD1 (6 bases). Germline loops: CDR1 SQVTM, CDR2 ANQGSEA. CDR3 size: 14 residues. Trimming stripped 6 bases from V and 2 bases from J, with 17 bases between. The CDR3 region has the DNA TGCAGCGTCACGGACAGCCTGGCCACCTACGAGCAGTACTTC. Translating gives CSVTDSLATYEQYF.

The chain combines TRBV7-9 with TRBJ2-7; perhaps TRBD2 as D (6 bases). The germline gives CDR1 SEHNR, CDR2 FQNEAQ (reference sequence). The CDR3 is 14 amino acids. Trimming took 2 bases from V and 3 from J, leaving 11 bases between them. The CDR3 region has the DNA TGTGCCAGCAGCTTATTCGGGAGCAACTACGAGCAGTACTTC. Protein sequence: CASSLFGSNYEQYF.